The present TCR beta chain was sequenced within a study of early T cells in non-severe SARS-CoV-2 infection. This clonotype was observed a few times. TCRdb independently ran MiXCR on the 5' RACE reads; one entry per CDR3 protein. This sample has fewer than 70,000 distinct CDR3 sequences, with roughly 13% found just once. Trimming took 4 bases from V and 4 from J; bases not matched to a gene: 13. CDR3 size: 19 residues. The germline gives CDR1 SGHDN, CDR2 FVKESK. What was sequenced was whole blood. The gene calls are TRBV14 and TRBJ2-7; 16 nucleotides line up with TRBD2. The source is an adult who was a healthcare worker with PCR-confirmed SARS-CoV-2 infection or an uninfected control (not recorded which). The CDR3, as DNA: TGTGCCAGCAGCCCAAGTTCGGGACTAGCGGGAGGGCCAAGGTACGAGCAGTACTTC. It codes for CASSPSSGLAGGPRYEQYF.